Each of the 25 T cell receptor beta chains below was sequenced from the same sample in a study of CD8 T cells in ankylosing spondylitis. A single record per CDR3 protein comes from TCRdb applying MiXCR to the 5' RACE reads. The table shows 310,000 or so distinct CDR3 sequences, with over 15% occurring only once. The specimen sequenced was blood, either unsorted or a sorted T cell fraction (not recorded which). All receptors come from a male donor with ankylosing spondylitis or in good health (not recorded which).

This clonotype has at least ten counts. V is TRBV29-1 and J is TRBJ2-2; TRBD2 matches at 8 bases. The germline gives CDR1 SQVTM, CDR2 ANQGSEA. The CDR3 loop spans 14 amino acids. The ends lost 8 bases at V and 3 bases at J; junction bases unmatched: 8. The CDR3 coding sequence is TGCAGCCACCCATCGGGAGGGGACACCGGGGAGCTGTTTTTT. Protein: CSHPSGGDTGELFF.

This clonotype was detected many times. The chain combines TRBV5-5 with TRBJ2-7; D gene ambiguous. The CDR3 totals 14 residues. Germline values: CDR1 SGHKS, CDR2 YYEKEE (reference sequence). Trimming took 0 bases from V and 0 from J, leaving 7 bases between them. The CDR3 region has the DNA TGTGCCAGCAGCTTGGGGGTAAGCTCCTACGAGCAGTACGTC. This gives the protein CASSLGVSSYEQYV.

This chain joins TRBV5-1 and TRBJ2-3; D is perhaps TRBD2 (7 bases). Germline values: CDR1 SGHRS, CDR2 YFSETQ. This CDR3 spans 17 amino acids. The V gene lost 1 base and the J gene lost 2 bases, with 17 bases spanning the gap. CDR3 nucleotides: TGCGCCAGCAGCTTGTCTTTTCTGCGGGGGCACACAGATACGCAGTATTTT. It yields the protein CASSLSFLRGHTDTQYF.

This clonotype was seen ten or more times. The rearrangement links TRBV5-1 to TRBJ2-5, with TRBD2 matching 8 bases. V was pared by 4 bases and J by 4 bases, with 9 bases of the junction left unmatched. Germline V gives CDR1 SGHRS, CDR2 YFSETQ. This CDR3 is built from 15 residues. The CDR3 DNA is TGCGCCAGCAGCGGGGGACTAGTCCTCAGAGAGACCCAGTACTTC. As protein: CASSGGLVLRETQYF. The full variable domain, with the rest looked up from reference TRBV5-1 and TRBJ2-5, is KAGVTQTPRYLIKTRGQQVTLSCSPISGHRSVSWYQQTPGQGLQFLFEYFSETQRNKGNFPGRFSGRQFSNSRSEMNVSTLELGDSALYLCASSGGLVLRETQYFGPGTRLLVL.

V is TRBV5-1 and J is TRBJ1-1; D unclear. CDR1 SGHRS and CDR2 YFSETQ come from the germline V gene. The CDR3 length is 14 residues. V lost 5 bases to trimming and J lost 1 base, with 12 bases between them. Here the CDR3 reads CASSPDTKNTEAFF. The CDR3 DNA is TGCGCCAGCAGTCCCGACACCAAGAACACTGAAGCTTTCTTT.

J is TRBJ1-2 and V is TRBV12-3 or TRBV12-4; no reliable D call. CDR3 length: 14 amino acids. Trimming removed 6 bases from V and 5 bases from J, with 16 bases in between. CDR3: CASRSLAREYGYTF. The CDR3 DNA sequence: TGTGCCAGCAGGAGTTTGGCACGGGAATATGGCTACACCTTC.

The rearrangement joins TRBV12-5 to TRBJ1-2, with D perhaps matching TRBD1 (6 bases). The V gene lost 5 bases and the J gene lost 5 bases, with 15 bases spanning the gap. The CDR3 runs 14 residues. Per germline, CDR1 LGHNT and CDR2 FRNRAP. The CDR3 bases are TGTGCTAGTGGTCCTGGACAGTCGGCGTATGGCTACACCTTC. It is translated as CASGPGQSAYGYTF.

There are many counts of this clonotype. This chain links TRBV20-1 with TRBJ2-3, with 9 bases matching TRBD1. The V segment lost 3 bases and the J segment 6 bases; nucleotides outside the gene matches: 7. CDR1 is DFQATT, CDR2 SNEGSKA, per germline (reference sequence). CDR3 length: 14 amino acids. In nucleotides, the CDR3 is TGCAGTGCTAGGTTCCGGGACAGGGAGGATACGCAGTATTTT. Protein: CSARFRDREDTQYF.

The chain recombines TRBV12-3 or TRBV12-4 with TRBJ1-6; D gene ambiguous. Trimming removed 3 bases from V and 9 bases from J, with 12 bases in between. The CDR3 sequence is 14 residues long. The CDR3 reads CASSLGRSGSPLHF. For the CDR3, the DNA is TGTGCCAGCAGTTTGGGTCGCTCCGGTTCACCCCTCCACTTT.

The J gene is TRBJ1-5, the V gene TRBV28; 7 bases fit TRBD1. CDR1 is MDHEN and CDR2 is SYDVKM in the germline V gene. The trim removed 6 bases at V and 6 bases at J, leaving 11 bases unmatched. The CDR3 is 15 residues long. The CDR3 region is CASRGDSMRSQPQHF. In DNA form, the CDR3 reads TGTGCCAGCAGGGGGGACAGTATGCGTTCTCAGCCCCAGCATTTT.

CDR3 protein: CASSQTELAATGELFF. The CDR3 DNA follows: TGTGCCAGCAGCCAGACAGAATTAGCGGCTACCGGGGAGCTGTTTTTT. This chain connects TRBV7-2 to TRBJ2-2, with D maybe TRBD2 (6 bases). The CDR3 runs 16 residues. The germline gives CDR1 SGHTA, CDR2 FQGNSA. V was shortened by 5 bases and J by 5 bases, with 18 bases between the two germline ends.

This rearrangement joins TRBV20-1 to TRBJ2-3, with D maybe TRBD1 (6 bases). The V end lost 4 bases, the J end lost 3 bases, and 17 bases lay between the germline ends. The CDR3 has 15 residues. Looked up from germline, CDR1 is DFQATT and CDR2 is SNEGSKA (reference sequence). CDR3 sequence: CSATGTRGGTDTQYF. The CDR3 DNA follows: TGCAGTGCTACCGGGACCAGGGGTGGAACAGATACGCAGTATTTT.

There are a few counts of this clonotype. This chain uses TRBV5-1 with TRBJ2-3; tentative D call: TRBD2 (7 bases). The CDR3 has 15 amino acids. From germline, CDR1 is SGHRS and CDR2 YFSETQ. V dropped 2 bases and J dropped 1 base, with 11 bases sitting between them. The CDR3 spells CASSFIGGRTDTQYF. Written as DNA, the CDR3 is TGCGCCAGCAGCTTCATCGGGGGGCGCACAGATACGCAGTATTTT. Full variable domain (remainder filled in from reference TRBV5-1 and TRBJ2-3): KAGVTQTPRYLIKTRGQQVTLSCSPISGHRSVSWYQQTPGQGLQFLFEYFSETQRNKGNFPGRFSGRQFSNSRSEMNVSTLELGDSALYLCASSFIGGRTDTQYFGPGTRLTVL.

This clonotype was seen more than once but under ten times. J is TRBJ2-5 and V is TRBV5-1, with 8 nucleotides matching TRBD1. The CDR3 extends over 15 amino acids. The junction had 6 bases not matched to a gene; V was cut back by 1 base and J by 4 bases. Germline V gene sequence: CDR1 SGHRS, CDR2 YFSETQ. DNA of the CDR3: TGCGCCAGCAGCTTGAACGGACAGGGCATAGAGACCCAGTACTTC. Protein: CASSLNGQGIETQYF.

The genes are TRBV12-3 or TRBV12-4 and TRBJ2-3; D ambiguous. V shed 2 bases and J shed 2 bases, with 11 bases lying between them. The length of the CDR3 is 15 residues. The DNA for the CDR3 is TGTGCCAGCAGTTTATGGCGAGGAAACACAGATACGCAGTATTTT. Translated: CASSLWRGNTDTQYF.

CDR3 protein: CASSPGPGSSNQPQHF. In DNA, the CDR3 is TGTGCCAGCAGCCCAGGGCCAGGGTCGAGCAATCAGCCCCAGCATTTT. The rearrangement links TRBV2 to TRBJ1-5; D is possibly TRBD1 (5 bases). The CDR3 runs to 16 residues. CDR1 is SNHLY and CDR2 is FYNNEI in the germline V gene. V was trimmed by 6 bases and J by 1 base, leaving 16 bases between them.

This clonotype was counted ten times or more. The V gene is TRBV6-5, the J gene TRBJ1-1, with TRBD1 identical over 9 bases. CDR1 and CDR2 from the germline V gene are MNHEY and SVGAGI. J lost 8 bases, V lost 3 bases, and 4 bases had no gene match. The CDR3 sequence is 13 residues long. CDR3 sequence: CASSYHGQGEAFF. The DNA of the CDR3 is TGTGCCAGCAGTTATCACGGACAGGGGGAAGCTTTCTTT.

The chain carries TRBV19 and TRBJ2-1, with 7 bases aligning to TRBD2. CDR3 size: 14 residues. Germline V CDR1 and CDR2: LNHDA, SQIVND (reference sequence). With 8 bases clipped from V and 0 bases from J, the junction kept 4 bases outside the gene matches. CDR3 region: CASRRGDSYNEQFF. The CDR3 DNA reads as TGTGCCAGTCGCCGGGGGGACTCCTACAATGAGCAGTTCTTC.

V and J are TRBV11-2 and TRBJ2-2, with 11 bases that match TRBD2. With 2 bases clipped from V and 4 bases from J, the junction kept 12 bases outside the gene matches. The CDR3 is 19 amino acids. Looked up from germline, CDR1 is SGHAT and CDR2 is FQNNGV. As DNA, the CDR3 is TGTGCCAGCAGCTTAAAACGTACCGGGACTAGCGGCTTCACCGGGGAGCTGTTTTTT. It specifies CASSLKRTGTSGFTGELFF.

The chain is built from TRBV3-1 and TRBJ2-5, with D perhaps TRBD2 (5 bases). This CDR3 is built from 15 residues. Looked up from germline, CDR1 is LGHDT and CDR2 is YNNKEL (reference sequence). V shed 2 bases and J shed 2 bases, with 12 bases lying between them. CDR3 sequence reads: CASSQQEPGQETQYF. In nucleotides, the CDR3 is TGTGCCAGCAGCCAACAAGAACCGGGACAAGAGACCCAGTACTTC.

This clonotype was counted only a few times. The chain joins TRBV7-9 to TRBJ2-3; D is perhaps TRBD2 (6 bases). Germline CDR1 SEHNR, CDR2 FQNEAQ (reference sequence). CDR3 size: 16 residues. V was clipped by 3 bases and J by 2 bases, with 15 bases between them. CDR3 amino acids: CASSLGRGIATDTQYF. The CDR3 coding sequence is TGTGCCAGCAGCTTGGGACGGGGGATAGCCACAGATACGCAGTATTTT. The entire variable domain, with the rest obtained from reference TRBV7-9 and TRBJ2-3, is as follows: DTGVSQNPRHKITKRGQNVTFRCDPISEHNRLYWYRQTLGQGPEFLTYFQNEAQLEKSRLLSDRFSAERPKGSFSTLEIQRTEQGDSAMYLCASSLGRGIATDTQYFGPGTRLTVL.

The rearrangement uses TRBV3-1 and TRBJ1-2; D is unresolved. V shed 5 bases and J shed 4 bases, with 14 bases lying between them. Per germline, CDR1 LGHDT and CDR2 YNNKEL (reference sequence). This CDR3 contains 14 residues. CDR3 amino acids: CASSSSPGFYGYTF. The CDR3 coding sequence is TGTGCCAGCAGCAGTTCCCCAGGATTCTATGGCTACACCTTC.

This clonotype was seen a few times. The chain joins TRBV15 to TRBJ2-1, with no clear D. CDR1 and CDR2 from the germline V gene are LNHNV and YYDKDF (reference sequence). The CDR3 length is 13 residues. V gave up 3 bases and J gave up 9 bases, with 12 bases separating them. The CDR3 sequence is CATSRSPEAEQFF. Here the CDR3 DNA reads TGTGCCACCAGCAGGAGCCCAGAGGCTGAGCAGTTCTTC.

This clonotype turned up a few times. The V and J genes are TRBV20-1 and TRBJ2-2, with 8 bases matching TRBD2. The CDR3 covers 16 residues. Germline values: CDR1 DFQATT, CDR2 SNEGSKA (reference sequence). Trimming took 0 bases from V and 5 from J; bases not matched to a gene: 8. The CDR3 is CSARDAGRGGTGELFF. CDR3 nucleotides: TGCAGTGCTAGAGATGCCGGTCGGGGGGGAACCGGGGAGCTGTTTTTT.

V is TRBV12-3 or TRBV12-4 and J is TRBJ1-5; no definite D call. Trimming removed 5 bases at V and 5 bases at J, with 7 bases between. The CDR3 length is 12 residues. The CDR3 is CASSRRDQPQHF. In nucleotides, the CDR3 is TGTGCCAGCAGTCGCAGAGATCAGCCCCAGCATTTT.